What follows describes a single T cell receptor beta chain. Its cognate antigen has yet to be identified. No per-base quality is available; no much larger clone lies one base away. This specimen belongs to a study of shared clonotypes between healthy human individuals (TCRdb year 2020). For the study in its entirety: A few men and a couple of women, aged 18 to 49 years, made up the cohort. For each donor, CD4 naive and CD4 memory were each given three plates, CD8 naive was given two plates, and CD8 memory was given one plate. The study deeply sequenced blood TCR repertoires of about five healthy adults to estimate repertoire size and the extent of clonotype sharing between individuals. Different laboratories and diverse techniques were used to prepare libraries and sequence TCR repertoires, to increase sequencing depth and limit assay-specific biases. Each donor's leukapheresis produced roughly between about 0.85 and 10 billion PBMCs. Summary of the overall study and its limitations: Naive subsets generally had larger estimated clonotype richness than memory subsets. Incomplete sequencing was indicated by rarefaction of sorted-subset datasets, despite the large sequencing depth. Pairwise subsampling indicated that sequencing depth was expected to affect the degree of clonotype sharing among donors. Because the study included a small number of donors, the genetic and exposure-history diversity represented was limited. Only blood was sampled, and tissue TCR repertoires likely differ from those in blood. Clonotypes shared by all four sorted-subset donors showed higher generation probabilities than non-shared clonotypes. Sharing across several donors was observed for approximately 5% of naive CD4, less than 4% of naive CD8, 2% to 2.5% of memory CD4, and about 0.4% of memory CD8 clonotypes.

The germline ends are 18 bases apart after V is trimmed by 0 bases and J by 11 bases. The germline V gene gives CDR1 as SGHRS and CDR2 as YFSETQ. The CDR3, cysteine through phenylalanine, is 16 amino acids long. The entry retains the CDR3 DNA only, 48 bases that are in frame from base 1. Using the deep immunoSEQ assay, multiplex PCR amplified TCR CDR3 regions from genomic DNA. For each cell subset, the extracted genomic DNA was distributed evenly across all wells of several immunoSEQ 96-well plates, and each plate served as one replicate. For sorted subsets, roughly 200 ng of genomic DNA, equivalent to roughly 30,000 T cell genomes, went into each replicate PCR. Purified libraries were quantified with a Qubit 3.0 fluorometer, sized on a Bioanalyzer 2100, and re-quantified with the KAPA Library Quantification kit. Every immunoSEQ 96-well plate was sequenced on a dedicated single-read 150-cycle Illumina NextSeq 550 flow cell. The paper's processing steps were these. The immunoSEQ output contained only junctional sequences without quality scores, so filtering could not match that applied to full-length reads. To assign V/J genes and CDR3, sequences were annotated using PyIR, a Python wrapper for IgBLAST v1.9, with IMGT germline references. Any read was removed if the V/J assignment was weak (E-value above 1e-6), the CDR3 was missing, or the read contained stop codons, out-of-frame junctions, or ambiguous translated residues. A V3J clonotype was defined by an identical inferred V gene, J gene, and CDR3 amino acid sequence. Percentage overlap between repertoires was computed as shared unique clonotypes divided by the size of the smaller repertoire. Repertoire richness was assessed with RTK rarefaction, the Chao1 estimator, and Recon v2.1 estimates of unobserved clonotypes. Generation probabilities were computed with OLGA for all TCRbeta clonotypes obtained by the gDNA method from a handful of donors. What TCRdb holds here is the immuneACCESS table cut down to in-frame rearrangements. Part of the clones is not present; checked against another copy, under half of the missing clones reflect an unresolved V gene, and the others are unexplained. The D gene and trimming were derived from the DNA, and the V and J assignments and clone size from that table. This sample lists around 2.5 million clones; over 85% were detected once. Of the sample, about 0.39% is held by the ten largest clones.

Healthy HIV-negative adults with no recently reported acute infections or vaccinations were included as donors. Only Caucasian adults living in Nashville, Tennessee, USA were represented among the donors. Magnetic negative selection was used to enrich CD4+ T cells, after which naive cells were positively selected on CD45RA and the negative fraction became the memory subset. Blood was obtained by leukapheresis, after which PBMCs were separated by Ficoll-Histopaque density gradient centrifugation and cryopreserved in liquid nitrogen vapor phase. Analytical flow cytometry was used to check the purity and quantity of each magnetically sorted T cell population. Each sorted fraction had its genomic DNA isolated and then quantified by UV absorbance on a Nanodrop 2000c.

This sequence originates from a man between 18 and 35 years old in good health. Some clones in this sample may be carry-over from other donors' samples. Input material: naive CD4+ T cells from PBMCs. Interpreted using the paper, the cell subset or site label stands for: CD45RA+ positively selected. Here the chain combines TRBV5-1 and TRBJ1-6; confidence is insufficient to name the D gene. The base sequence is TGCGCCAGCAGCTTGGTCGGGGTAGCAAGTTATCCACCCCTCCACTTT. Its protein is CASSLVGVASYPPLHF.